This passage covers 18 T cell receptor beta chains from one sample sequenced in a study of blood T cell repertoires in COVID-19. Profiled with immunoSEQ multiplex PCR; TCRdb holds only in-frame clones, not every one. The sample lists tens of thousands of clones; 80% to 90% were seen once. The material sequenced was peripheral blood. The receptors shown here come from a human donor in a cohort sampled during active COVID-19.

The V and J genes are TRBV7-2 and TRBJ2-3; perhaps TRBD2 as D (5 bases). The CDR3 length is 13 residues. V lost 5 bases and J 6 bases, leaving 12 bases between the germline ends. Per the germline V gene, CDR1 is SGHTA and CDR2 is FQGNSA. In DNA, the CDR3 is TGTGCCAGCAGCGGGAGCGGTGGGGATACGCAGTATTTT. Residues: CASSGSGGDTQYF.

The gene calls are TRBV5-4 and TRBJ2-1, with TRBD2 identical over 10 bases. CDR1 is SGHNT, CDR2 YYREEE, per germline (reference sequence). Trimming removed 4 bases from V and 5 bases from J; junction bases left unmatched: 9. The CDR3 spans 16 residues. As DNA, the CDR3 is TGTGCCAGCAGCCGTCCAGCGGGGGGGCCACACAATGAGCAGTTCTTC. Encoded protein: CASSRPAGGPHNEQFF.

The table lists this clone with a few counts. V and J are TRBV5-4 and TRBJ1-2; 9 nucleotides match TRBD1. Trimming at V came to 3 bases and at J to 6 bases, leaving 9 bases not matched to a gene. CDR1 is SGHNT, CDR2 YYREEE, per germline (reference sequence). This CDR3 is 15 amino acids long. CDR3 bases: TGTGCCAGCAGCTCGCCGGGACAGGGTGGGCATGGCTACACCTTC. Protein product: CASSSPGQGGHGYTF.

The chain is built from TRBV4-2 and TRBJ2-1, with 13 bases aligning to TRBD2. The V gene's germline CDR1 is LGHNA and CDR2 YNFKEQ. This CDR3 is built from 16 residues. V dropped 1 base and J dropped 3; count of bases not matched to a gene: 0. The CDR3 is CASSQGLAGGYNEQFF. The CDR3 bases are TGTGCCAGCAGCCAAGGACTAGCGGGGGGCTACAATGAGCAGTTCTTC.

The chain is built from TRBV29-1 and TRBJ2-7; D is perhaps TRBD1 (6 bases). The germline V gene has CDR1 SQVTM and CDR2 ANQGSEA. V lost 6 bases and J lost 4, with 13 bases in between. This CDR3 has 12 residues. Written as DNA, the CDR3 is TGCAGCGTGGCTGACACAGGGTACGAGCAGTACTTC. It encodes CSVADTGYEQYF.

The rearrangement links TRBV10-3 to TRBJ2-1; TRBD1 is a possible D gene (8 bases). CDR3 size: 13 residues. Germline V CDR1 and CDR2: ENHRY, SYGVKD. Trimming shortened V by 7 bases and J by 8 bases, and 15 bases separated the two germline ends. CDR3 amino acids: CAIKPTGGDEQFF. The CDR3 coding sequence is TGTGCCATCAAACCTACAGGGGGGGATGAGCAGTTCTTC.

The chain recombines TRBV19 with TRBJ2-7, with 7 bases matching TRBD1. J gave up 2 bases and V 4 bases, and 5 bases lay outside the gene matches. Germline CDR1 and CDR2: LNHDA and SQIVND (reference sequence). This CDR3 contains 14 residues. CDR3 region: CASSTPGQTYEQYF. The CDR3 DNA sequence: TGTGCCAGTAGTACACCGGGACAGACCTACGAGCAGTACTTC. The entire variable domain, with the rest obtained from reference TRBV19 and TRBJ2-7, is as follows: DGGITQSPKYLFRKEGQNVTLSCEQNLNHDAMYWYRQDPGQGLRLIYYSQIVNDFQKGDIAEGYSVSREKKESFPLTVTSAQKNPTAFYLCASSTPGQTYEQYFGPGTRLTVT.

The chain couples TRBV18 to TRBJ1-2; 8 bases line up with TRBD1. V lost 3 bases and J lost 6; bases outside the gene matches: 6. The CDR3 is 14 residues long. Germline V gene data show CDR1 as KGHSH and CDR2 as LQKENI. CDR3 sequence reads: CASSPSGQVHGYTF. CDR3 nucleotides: TGTGCCAGCTCACCCTCGGGACAGGTCCATGGCTACACCTTC. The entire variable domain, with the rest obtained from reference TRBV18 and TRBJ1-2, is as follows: NAGVMQNPRHLVRRRGQEARLRCSPMKGHSHVYWYRQLPEEGLKFMVYLQKENIIDESGMPKERFSAEFPKEGPSILRIQQVVRGDSAAYFCASSPSGQVHGYTFGSGTRLTVV.

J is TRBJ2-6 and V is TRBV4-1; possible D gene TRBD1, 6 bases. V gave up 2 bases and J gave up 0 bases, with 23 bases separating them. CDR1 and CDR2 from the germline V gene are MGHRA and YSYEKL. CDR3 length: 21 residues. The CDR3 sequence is CASSQSPSGTITSSGANVLTF. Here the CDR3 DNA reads TGCGCCAGCAGCCAATCTCCGAGTGGGACAATCACTAGCTCTGGGGCCAACGTCCTGACTTTC.

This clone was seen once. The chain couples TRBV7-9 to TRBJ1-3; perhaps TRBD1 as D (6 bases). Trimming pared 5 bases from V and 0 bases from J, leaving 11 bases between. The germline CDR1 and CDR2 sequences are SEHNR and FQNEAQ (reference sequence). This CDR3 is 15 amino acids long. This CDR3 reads CASSGQGLSGNTIYF. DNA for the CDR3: TGTGCCAGCAGCGGGCAGGGGCTCTCTGGAAACACCATATATTTT.

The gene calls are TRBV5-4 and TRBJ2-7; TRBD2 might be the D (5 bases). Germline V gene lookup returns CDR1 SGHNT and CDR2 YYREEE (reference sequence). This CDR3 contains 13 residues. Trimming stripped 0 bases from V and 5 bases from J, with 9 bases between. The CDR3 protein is CASSLATTNEQYF. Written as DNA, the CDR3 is TGTGCCAGCAGCTTGGCCACGACTAACGAGCAGTACTTC.

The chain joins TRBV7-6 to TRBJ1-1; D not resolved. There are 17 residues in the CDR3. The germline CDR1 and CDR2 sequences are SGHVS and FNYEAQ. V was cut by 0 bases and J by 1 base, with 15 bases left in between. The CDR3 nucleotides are TGTGCCAGCAGCTTAGCGATAAACACAGAGCCGAACACTGAAGCTTTCTTT. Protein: CASSLAINTEPNTEAFF.

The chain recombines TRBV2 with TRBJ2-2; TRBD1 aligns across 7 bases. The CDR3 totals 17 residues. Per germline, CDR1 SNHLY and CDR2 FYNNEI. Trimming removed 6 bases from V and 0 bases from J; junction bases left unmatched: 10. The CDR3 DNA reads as TGTGCCAGCAGCCAAATAAGACAGGGCCCGAACACCGGGGAGCTGTTTTTT. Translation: CASSQIRQGPNTGELFF.

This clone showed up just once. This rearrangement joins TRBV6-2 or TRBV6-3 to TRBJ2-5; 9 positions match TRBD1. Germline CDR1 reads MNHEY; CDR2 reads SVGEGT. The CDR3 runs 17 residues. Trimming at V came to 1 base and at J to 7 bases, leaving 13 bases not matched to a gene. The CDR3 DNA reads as TGTGCCAGCAGTTACTATACTGGAGGGACAGGGATCGGGACCCAGTACTTC. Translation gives CASSYYTGGTGIGTQYF.

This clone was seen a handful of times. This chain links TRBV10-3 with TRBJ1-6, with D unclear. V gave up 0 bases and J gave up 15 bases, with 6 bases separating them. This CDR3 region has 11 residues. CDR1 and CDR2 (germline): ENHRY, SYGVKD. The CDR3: CAISESGLLHF. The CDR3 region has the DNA TGTGCCATCAGTGAGTCTGGACTCCTCCACTTT.

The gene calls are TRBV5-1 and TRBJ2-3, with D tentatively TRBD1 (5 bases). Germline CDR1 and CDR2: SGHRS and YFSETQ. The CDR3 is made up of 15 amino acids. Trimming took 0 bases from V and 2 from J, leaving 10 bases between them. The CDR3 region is CASSLAGRDTDTQYF. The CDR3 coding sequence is TGCGCCAGCAGCTTGGCGGGCAGGGACACAGATACGCAGTATTTT. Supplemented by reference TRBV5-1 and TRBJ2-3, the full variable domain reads KAGVTQTPRYLIKTRGQQVTLSCSPISGHRSVSWYQQTPGQGLQFLFEYFSETQRNKGNFPGRFSGRQFSNSRSEMNVSTLELGDSALYLCASSLAGRDTDTQYFGPGTRLTVL.

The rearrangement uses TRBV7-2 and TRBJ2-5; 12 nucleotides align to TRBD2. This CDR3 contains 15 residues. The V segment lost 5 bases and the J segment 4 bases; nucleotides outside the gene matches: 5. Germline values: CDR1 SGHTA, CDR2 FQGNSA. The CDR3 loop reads CASSPMTSGGETQYF. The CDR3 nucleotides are TGTGCCAGCAGCCCCATGACTAGCGGGGGAGAGACCCAGTACTTC.

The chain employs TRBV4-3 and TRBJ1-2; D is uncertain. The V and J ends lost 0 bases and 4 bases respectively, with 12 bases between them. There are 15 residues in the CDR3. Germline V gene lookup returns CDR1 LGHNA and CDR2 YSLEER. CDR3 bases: TGCGCCAGCAGCCAAGATCGCGGCGCGGGCTATGGCTACACCTTC. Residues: CASSQDRGAGYGYTF.